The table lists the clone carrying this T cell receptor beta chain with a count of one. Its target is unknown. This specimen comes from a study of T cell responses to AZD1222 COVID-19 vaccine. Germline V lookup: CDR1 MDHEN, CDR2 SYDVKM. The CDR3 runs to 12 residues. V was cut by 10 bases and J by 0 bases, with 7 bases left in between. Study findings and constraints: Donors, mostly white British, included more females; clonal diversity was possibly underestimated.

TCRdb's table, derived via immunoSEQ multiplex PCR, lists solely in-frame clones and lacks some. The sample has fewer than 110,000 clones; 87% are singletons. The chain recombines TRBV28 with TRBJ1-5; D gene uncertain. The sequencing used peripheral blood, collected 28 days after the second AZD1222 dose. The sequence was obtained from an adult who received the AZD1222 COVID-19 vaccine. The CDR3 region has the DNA TGTGCCACAGCCAGTAGCAATCAGCCCCAGCATTTT. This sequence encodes CATASSNQPQHF.